The 19 T cell receptor beta chains given below trace back to one sample, sequenced in a study of CD8 T cells in ankylosing spondylitis. Study conclusions and caveats: A TCR beta motif made of 7 to 9 highly homologous variants seemed typical of ankylosing spondylitis blood.

TCRdb re-analysed the 5' RACE reads in MiXCR, keeping a single row per CDR3 protein. Of fewer than 750,000 distinct CDR3 sequences in the sample, around 20% were seen once. No cognate antigen is known for these TCRs. Sequencing was done on a sample of blood, either unsorted or a sorted T cell fraction (not recorded which). The receptor set was obtained from a male donor with ankylosing spondylitis.

This clonotype was detected only a few times. V gene TRBV9 combines with J gene TRBJ2-3; 9 bases fit TRBD2. J was trimmed by 3 bases and V by 3 bases; bases with no gene match: 11. The CDR3 consists of 17 residues. Germline CDR1 and CDR2: SGDLS and YYNGEE. CDR3 region: CASSGHERGEGTDTQYF. The CDR3, as DNA: TGTGCCAGCAGCGGGCACGAGCGGGGGGAGGGGACAGATACGCAGTATTTT.

This clonotype has more than one count but fewer than ten. This chain links TRBV2 with TRBJ2-5, with D possibly matching TRBD2 (5 bases). The CDR3 contains 12 residues. V was clipped by 6 bases and J by 5 bases, with 10 bases between them. The germline CDR1 and CDR2 sequences are SNHLY and FYNNEI. The CDR3 spells CASSQSGETQYF. CDR3 DNA sequence: TGTGCCAGCAGCCAAAGCGGCGAGACCCAGTACTTC.

This clonotype was recorded a few times. This chain connects TRBV5-6 to TRBJ2-7, with 10 nucleotides matching TRBD1. CDR1 is SGHDT, CDR2 YYEEEE, per germline. The trim removed 0 bases at V and 5 bases at J, leaving 5 bases unmatched. This CDR3 has 15 residues. CDR3 bases: TGTGCCAGCAGCTTGGCGACAGGGGGCTGGGACGAGCAGTACTTC. Its translation is CASSLATGGWDEQYF.

This clonotype was detected many times. The chain recombines TRBV12-3 or TRBV12-4 with TRBJ1-1, with D unclear. This CDR3 is built from 13 residues. The V gene lost 6 bases and the J gene lost 1 base, with 9 bases spanning the gap. The CDR3 spells CASSLHRNTEAFF. CDR3 DNA sequence: TGTGCCAGCAGCCTACACAGGAACACTGAAGCTTTCTTT.

This clonotype was seen a handful of times. The V gene is TRBV27, the J gene TRBJ2-7; D uncertain. CDR3 length: 11 residues. Per the germline V gene, CDR1 is MNHEY and CDR2 is SMNVEV (reference sequence). Between the trimmed V and J ends, which lost 5 bases and 7 bases, there was a span of 9 bases. This CDR3 reads CASSPLFEQYF. Here the CDR3 DNA reads TGTGCCAGCAGTCCCCTTTTTGAGCAGTACTTC.

This clonotype occurred a few times. The V call is TRBV28, the J call TRBJ1-5, with D possibly TRBD1 on 6 matching bases. The length of the CDR3 is 16 residues. Germline V gene data show CDR1 as MDHEN and CDR2 as SYDVKM. V lost 4 bases and J 7 bases, leaving 20 bases between the germline ends. CDR3 sequence: CASSSSGVDGRQPQHF. CDR3 bases: TGTGCCAGCAGTTCCTCAGGGGTGGACGGGAGGCAGCCCCAGCATTTT. Combining the CDR3 with reference TRBV28 and TRBJ1-5 gives the whole variable domain DVKVTQSSRYLVKRTGEKVFLECVQDMDHENMFWYRQDPGLGLRLIYFSYDVKMKEKGDIPEGYSVSREKKERFSLILESASTNQTSMYLCASSSSGVDGRQPQHFGDGTRLSIL.

V is TRBV20-1 and J is TRBJ1-5; D call uncertain. CDR3 size: 14 residues. The V end was cut by 0 bases, the J end by 4 bases, with 10 bases between. From germline, CDR1 is DFQATT and CDR2 SNEGSKA (reference sequence). CDR3 DNA: TGCAGTGCTAGAGATGTTAACACGAATCAGCCCCAGCATTTT. It translates to CSARDVNTNQPQHF.

The rearrangement joins TRBV9 to TRBJ1-3; D is undetermined. CDR3 size: 16 residues. V lost 0 bases, J lost 0 bases, and 10 bases lay in between. Germline CDR1 SGDLS, CDR2 YYNGEE. The DNA of the CDR3 is TGTGCCAGCAGCGTAGCGTCCCCACTCTCTGGAAACACCATATATTTT. It encodes CASSVASPLSGNTIYF.

The chain links TRBV6-5 to TRBJ2-7; 10 nucleotides agree with TRBD2. The V gene end was trimmed by 2 bases and the J gene end by 7 bases; junction bases not matched to a gene: 8. CDR1 MNHEY and CDR2 SVGAGI come from the germline V gene. CDR3 length equals 15 residues. The CDR3 is CASSYRLAGPEEQYF. The CDR3 bases are TGTGCCAGCAGTTACCGACTAGCGGGCCCGGAGGAGCAGTACTTC.

This clonotype was counted a few times. The rearrangement uses TRBV29-1 and TRBJ2-2; D uncertain. The V end lost 1 base, the J end lost 0 bases, and 3 bases lay between the germline ends. The CDR3 totals 13 residues. Germline V gives CDR1 SQVTM, CDR2 ANQGSEA. The CDR3: CSVEATNTGELFF. The CDR3, as DNA: TGCAGCGTTGAAGCAACGAACACCGGGGAGCTGTTTTTT.

There are a few counts of this clonotype. The rearrangement joins TRBV3-1 to TRBJ2-5; the match to TRBD2 covers 9 bases. Germline V CDR1 and CDR2: LGHDT, YNNKEL (reference sequence). The CDR3 totals 14 residues. Unmatched junction bases numbered 5, after V lost 7 bases and J lost 2 bases. The chain's CDR3 is CASTLAGEQETQYF. The DNA for the CDR3 is TGTGCCAGCACCTTAGCGGGAGAGCAAGAGACCCAGTACTTC.

This clonotype has at least ten counts. CDR3 loop: CASSLDRGRYTEAFF. CDR3 bases: TGTGCCAGCAGCTTAGATCGGGGCCGGTACACTGAAGCTTTCTTT. The chain combines TRBV11-2 with TRBJ1-1, with a tentative D call TRBD1 (5 bases). The germline V gene has CDR1 SGHAT and CDR2 FQNNGV. This CDR3 has 15 residues. V was pared by 0 bases and J by 3 bases, with 11 bases between.

The chain is built from TRBV19 and TRBJ1-1; D is undetermined. V shed 2 bases and J shed 0 bases, with 19 bases lying between them. Germline assignment: CDR1 LNHDA and CDR2 SQIVND (reference sequence). CDR3 size: 18 residues. Written as DNA, the CDR3 is TGTGCCAGTAGTATAAGCAGCGGCCGGTTCGGGATGAACACTGAAGCTTTCTTT. Protein: CASSISSGRFGMNTEAFF.

This clonotype was seen only a few times. The chain joins TRBV9 to TRBJ2-1; D is possibly TRBD2 (6 bases). This CDR3 has 16 amino acids. V lost 3 bases to trimming and J lost 4 bases, with 17 bases between them. From germline, CDR1 is SGDLS and CDR2 YYNGEE. The CDR3 DNA reads as TGTGCCAGCAGCGACCGTAGCGGAGCCCTATACAATGAGCAGTTCTTC. Amino acids: CASSDRSGALYNEQFF.

This clonotype was recorded many times. This rearrangement joins TRBV10-3 to TRBJ2-3; D is possibly TRBD1 or TRBD2 (5 bases each). In germline, CDR1 is ENHRY, CDR2 SYGVKD. V gave up 7 bases and J gave up 2 bases, with 10 bases separating them. The CDR3 length is 13 residues. The CDR3 DNA sequence: TGTGCCATCACTGGGGGTCTCACAGATACGCAGTATTTT. Translated: CAITGGLTDTQYF.

The genes are TRBV6-2 or TRBV6-3 and TRBJ1-1; 9 positions match TRBD1. The ends lost 2 bases at V and 2 bases at J; junction bases unmatched: 9. There are 17 residues in the CDR3. The germline gives CDR1 MNHEY, CDR2 SVGEGT. CDR3 loop: CASSYPRDRVFNTEAFF. CDR3 sequence (DNA): TGTGCCAGCAGTTACCCCCGGGACAGGGTTTTCAACACTGAAGCTTTCTTT.

This clonotype was observed a handful of times. The chain uses TRBV18 and TRBJ1-2; 7 bases match TRBD1. There are 15 residues in the CDR3. CDR1 and CDR2 from the germline V gene are KGHSH and LQKENI. V trimming: 3 bases; J trimming: 4 bases; junction bases outside the gene matches: 8. CDR3 coding DNA: TGTGCCAGCTCACCTGACTCCGGGACAGTCTATGGCTACACCTTC. Translation: CASSPDSGTVYGYTF.

This clonotype was picked up a small number of times. The chain links TRBV9 to TRBJ2-7, with TRBD1 matching over 8 bases. Germline V gene data show CDR1 as SGDLS and CDR2 as YYNGEE. Unmatched junction bases numbered 8, after V lost 0 bases and J lost 3 bases. CDR3 length equals 16 residues. The chain's CDR3 is CASSVGEPGGYYEQYF. The CDR3 coding sequence is TGTGCCAGCAGCGTAGGGGAACCAGGGGGCTACTACGAGCAGTACTTC.

Only a few counts were recorded for this clonotype. The J gene is TRBJ2-4, the V gene TRBV7-9; D may be TRBD1 or TRBD2 (5 bases each). Trimming took 0 bases from V and 0 from J, leaving 6 bases between them. Germline V lookup: CDR1 SEHNR, CDR2 FQNEAQ (reference sequence). This CDR3 spans 15 amino acids. This CDR3 reads CASSLAGEAKNIQYF. CDR3 nucleotide sequence: TGTGCCAGCAGCTTAGCGGGGGAAGCCAAAAACATTCAGTACTTC. Supplemented by reference TRBV7-9 and TRBJ2-4, the full variable domain reads DTGVSQNPRHKITKRGQNVTFRCDPISEHNRLYWYRQTLGQGPEFLTYFQNEAQLEKSRLLSDRFSAERPKGSFSTLEIQRTEQGDSAMYLCASSLAGEAKNIQYFGAGTRLSVL.